This entry concerns a single T cell receptor beta chain. It lacks a known antigen. Per-base qualities were not stored, and no clone one base away is much larger. This specimen belongs to a study of cytomegalovirus exposure and HLA in healthy donors (TCRdb year 2017). For the study in its entirety: According to an earlier analysis of a few hundred of the donors, 200 million or so T cells yielded over 90 million unique TCR beta sequences and about 300 Gb of sequence data. In a later analysis, previously published TCR beta repertoires from 550 to 750 donors were re-analyzed and high-resolution HLA genotyping was added so that TCR occurrence patterns could be studied. Among the roughly 410 genotyped donors, around 79% belonged to the genetic ancestry cluster associated with self-reported Caucasian donors. Typing coverage varied by locus: roughly 629-640 donors for A, B, C, DRB1 and DQB1; some 520 for DQA1; approximately 570 for DPA1; around 450 for DPB1. An early release that covered several hundred HLA-typed donors contained 300 to 350 gigabases of sequencing data and 70 million to 100 million unique TCR sequences. Every discovery cohort repertoire had been produced on one sequencing platform. Donor age, sex, ethnicity and CMV serostatus were compiled together with the repertoire data. The study used immunosequencing to profile the T cell repertoires of approximately 650 subjects and linked those repertoires to cytomegalovirus serostatus. The later analysis used no new phenotypic data to find candidate immune exposures, relying instead on TCR beta sequences and their occurrence across donors. The study was designed to test whether signatures of past pathogen exposure could be identified by cataloging public T cell receptors. A later genetic analysis used genome-wide SNP genotypes for about three fifths of the 666 donors, treating that subset as a discovery cohort. To predict cytomegalovirus infection status, the study combined high-throughput TCR immunosequencing, statistical association of individual TCRs with disease status, and machine learning. On average, 235,054 unique TCR beta nucleotide sequences were sequenced per donor among a few hundred genotyped donors of the cohort, with 15% to 20% of those sequences being non-productive. To decide whether each TCR beta V gene segment behaved as functional or pseudogenic, an earlier analysis of 587 of the donors relied on high-throughput TCR beta sequencing. A separate validation cohort of approximately 130 different subjects was used in addition to the roughly 720-subject first cohort. Roughly five DR-DQ haplotypes were treated as single units for association and clustering because of strong linkage in the cohort. Class I and class II HLA loci were covered by the typing at four-digit resolution.

The method behind the library was the immunoSEQ multiplex PCR assay. For the multiplex PCR, a mixture combining 60 forward primers for TCR Vbeta segments and 13 reverse primers for TCR Jbeta segments was used. Amplification of the CDR3 region of rearranged TCR beta genes was performed with a multiplex PCR assay on genomic DNA. The amplified TCR beta libraries were sequenced on the Illumina HiSeq System as 87-base-pair reads. The paper's data handling went like this. A later analysis counted about 80 million unique TCR beta chains across the 690 or so repertoires, and some 11 million of these chains were shared by at least two donors. Raw reads were error-corrected and collapsed into unique sequences by a nearest-neighbor algorithm in which closely related sequences were merged to remove PCR and sequencing errors. Alignment of CDR3 sequences to IMGT reference sequences was used to assign V, D and J gene segments. Each retained sequence needed at least a six-nucleotide match to both a V gene segment and a J gene segment. Rearrangements were classified as productive when the CDR3 lacked stop codons and remained in frame with V and J, and all other rearrangements were classified as non-productive. Following IMGT convention, CDR3 was defined as the stretch from the second conserved V-encoded cysteine up to the conserved J-encoded phenylalanine. Sequences without an unambiguous match to a single V gene segment were excluded from the earlier analysis of approximately 600 of the donors. In an earlier analysis of approximately 590 of the donors, V segments were called functional above 56.7% productive rearrangements and were called segregating when the between-donor standard deviation exceeded 5%. To diagnose cytomegalovirus status from the catalog of TCR beta chain sequences, a statistical classification framework was built. In a later analysis, V and J genes were assigned by comparing TCR nucleotide sequences against IMGT/GENE-DB human TR gene sequences. A later analysis assigned CDR3 sequences and most-parsimonious VDJ recombination scenarios with the TCRdist pipeline. In a later analysis, every TCR beta chain was defined by the combination of its CDR3 amino acid sequence and its V-gene family, and reads without a unique V-gene family were dropped. As a way to deal with suspected cross-contamination and a sequencing artifact, a later analysis dropped over 550 nucleotide sequences that were highly shared and had low generation probability. In a later analysis, a clonal expansion index for each public chain was calculated from normalized within-repertoire ranks of inferred template counts. In a later analysis, generation probabilities were computed with a VDJ recombination model fitted to out-of-frame rearrangements, and the resulting probabilities were checked against IGoR. A later analysis scored TCR-TCR, TCR-HLA and TCR-CMV co-occurrence with hypergeometric tests, applying a repertoire-size bias correction to TCR pairs. To estimate false discovery rates, a later analysis permuted the HLA or CMV assignments 20 times. In a later analysis, co-occurring TCRs were grouped using DBSCAN, and TCRdist sequence similarity was added for clustering within HLA-allele-positive subsets. Co-occurrence clustering excluded repertoires with fewer than 30,000 or more than 120,000 public chains, plus five with anomalous nucleotide sharing. The source is immuneACCESS, and TCRdb retained only in-frame sequences with V and J called. Part of the clones is not carried over; for the studies checked, unresolved V genes explain less than half of this, and the remainder is unexplained. Clone size and the V and J calls come from that table; the DNA yielded D and trimming. The sample yields 130,000 or so clones; 75% to 85% were counted once. Jointly, the top ten make up just under 3% of the sample.

The cohort was made up of several hundred healthy bone marrow donors. At the time of sampling, every cohort member was nominally healthy, though immune exposures that went unrecorded were likely present. The donor was CMV seropositive and was included in the group of 290 or so seropositive cohort members. Each donor provided a peripheral blood sample, and peripheral blood mononuclear cells were used for TCR beta sequencing. The Qiagen DNeasy Blood Extraction Kit was used to extract genomic DNA from the blood cell samples. For CDR1 and CDR2, the germline V gene lists SGHRS and YFSETQ. CDR3 length: 14 amino acids, cysteine to phenylalanine. The DNA shown is the 42-base CDR3, in frame from base 1. Germline trimming amounts to 3 bases on V and 4 bases on J, with 6 as the count of junction bases outside the gene matches. Findings and caveats that apply to the study as a whole: When HLA alleles, especially DR and DQ, strongly co-occurred, TCR associations were difficult to assign to individual alleles. Some IMGT-functional V segments, including TRBV6-2 and TRBV6-3, could not be told apart with the 87-base-pair reads, so those segments were excluded. This cohort had only TCR beta chains sequenced, and the lack of alpha or paired-chain data limited which features could be detected. In a later analysis, about 16,000 TCR beta sequences were associated with specific HLA alleles at a false discovery rate of 0.05. In a later analysis, the rate of TCR association differed among HLA loci, with DRB1 alleles having the most associated TCRs and HLA-C alleles having the fewest. In an earlier analysis of some 500 of the donors, most TCR beta V segments were observed in productive rearrangements about 90% or about 30% of the time, broadly matching IMGT annotations. A further reported finding was that TCR beta sequences accurately predicted the HLA-A and HLA-B alleles for most subjects in the first cohort. Most CMV-associated TCR beta chains appeared to be HLA-restricted in a later analysis, and the HLA associations seemed to be driven largely by CMV exposure. Linkage disequilibrium might explain the correlated functional status among segregating V segments, but an unknown experimental factor could not be ruled out. A later analysis found that HLA-associated TCR beta chains were more clonally expanded and had lower generation probabilities than equally common non-associated chains. The presence/absence analyses assumed that sequencing depth was roughly uniform across donors, and that assumption may not be true. Most TCR sequences were observed very rarely across donors, whereas some public TCRs were present in many individuals. A later analysis reported that several top co-occurrence clusters appeared linked to parvovirus B19, influenza, CMV and Epstein-Barr virus. Because HLA typing was missing for some donors at each locus, association tests included only the typed subset. The classifier was reported to diagnose cytomegalovirus status with high specificity and sensitivity in both the original cohort and the validation cohort. A group of highly shared sequence variants was considered likely to be a technical artifact of the sequencing pipeline. Immune exposure information for the cohort was limited to CMV serostatus. The study listed around 160 TCR beta chains as associated with cytomegalovirus. The authors suggested that the approach could potentially be extended to other disease states and immunological phenotypes. Because counts were too low, 15 to 20 rarely observed V segments, including chromosome 9 orphons, were excluded from the earlier analysis of 500 to 700 of the donors. In a later genetic analysis, fewer N-insertions in productive TCRs were reported among donors in an Asian-associated ancestry cluster than the roughly 700-donor mean. A later genetic analysis associated a missense DCLRE1C variant with V-gene and J-gene trimming of TCR beta chains, and an independent cohort replicated the association. In vitro tests confirmed that three of the cytomegalovirus-associated TCR beta chains recognize cytomegalovirus antigens.

This clonotype originated in a woman between 18 and 29 years old in good health and CMV-seropositive. The chain links TRBV5-1 with TRBJ1-2; 7 junctional bases match TRBD1. The sample was PBMCs. The bases are TGCGCCAGCAGCTCCCGGACAGGCCCCTATGGCTACACCTTC. Its coded protein is CASSSRTGPYGYTF.